These 21 T cell receptor beta chains share one sample of origin, sequenced in a study of immune evolution from preneoplasia to lung adenocarcinoma. Using immunoSEQ multiplex PCR, the repertoire was profiled, and TCRdb retains in-frame clones only, with some absent. This table holds about 7,900 clones, about three quarters found once. The material sequenced was FFPE adjacent normal lung tissue. These TCRs come from a person aged 70 to 85 with lung adenocarcinoma.

This chain joins TRBV4-2 and TRBJ1-6, with D unresolved. Trimming removed 1 base from V and 0 bases from J, with 19 bases in between. CDR1 and CDR2 (germline): LGHNA, YNFKEQ. This CDR3 contains 20 residues. In DNA, the CDR3 is TGTGCCAGCAGCCAAGGCCCCCTGGAACAGTATGGCTCCTATAATTCACCCCTCCACTTT. Translating it yields CASSQGPLEQYGSYNSPLHF.

This sequence joins TRBV7-3 and TRBJ2-5, with 8 nucleotides matching TRBD2. The trim removed 5 bases at V and 7 bases at J, leaving 12 bases unmatched. Germline V gives CDR1 SGHTA, CDR2 FQGTGA. The CDR3 contains 15 residues. CDR3 loop: CASSPTSGRGGTQYF. CDR3 bases: TGTGCCAGCAGCCCAACTAGCGGCCGGGGAGGGACCCAGTACTTC.

This clone has a single count. This sequence joins TRBV7-8 and TRBJ1-2, with 7 bases identical to TRBD1. Germline CDR1 reads SGHVS; CDR2 reads FQNEAQ. The CDR3 sequence is 16 residues long. V gave up 2 bases and J gave up 1 base; unmatched junction bases: 7. The CDR3 DNA is TGTGCCAGCAGCTTACGGCGGGACAGAAGTAACTATGGCTACACCTTC. Translated, it gives CASSLRRDRSNYGYTF. The full variable domain, in which reference TRBV7-8 and TRBJ1-2 provide the parts outside the CDR3, is GAGVSQSPRYKVAKRGQDVALRCDPISGHVSLFWYQQALGQGPEFLTYFQNEAQLDKSGLPSDRFFAERPEGSVSTLKIQRTQQEDSAVYLCASSLRRDRSNYGYTFGSGTRLTVV.

The chain combines TRBV10-3 with TRBJ1-1; 8 bases map to TRBD1. The junction had 4 bases not matched to a gene; V was cut back by 3 bases and J by 4 bases. The CDR3 has 14 amino acids. Germline V gene lookup returns CDR1 ENHRY and CDR2 SYGVKD. CDR3 sequence (DNA): TGTGCCATCAGTGAACTGACAGGGGCCACTGAAGCTTTCTTT. It is translated as CAISELTGATEAFF.

This clone was found a few times. DNA of the CDR3: TGTGCCAGCAGTGTGGGACTAGAGGTAGATACGCAGTATTTT. Translated: CASSVGLEVDTQYF. V is TRBV6-1 and J is TRBJ2-3; 8 positions match TRBD2. J was trimmed by 5 bases and V by 4 bases; bases with no gene match: 5. Germline V gene lookup returns CDR1 MNHNS and CDR2 SASEGT. The CDR3 is 14 residues long.

The gene calls are TRBV2 and TRBJ1-2; D call uncertain. V lost 1 base and J lost 8, with 14 bases in between. CDR1 is SNHLY and CDR2 is FYNNEI in the germline V gene. There are 14 residues in the CDR3. The CDR3 DNA reads TGTGCCAGCAGTGAAGGGCAGGTCGGACGGGGCTACACCTTC. Its protein product is CASSEGQVGRGYTF. Complete variable domain (other parts from reference TRBV2 and TRBJ1-2): EPEVTQTPSHQVTQMGQEVILRCVPISNHLYFYWYRQILGQKVEFLVSFYNNEISEKSEIFDDQFSVERPDGSNFTLKIRSTKLEDSAMYFCASSEGQVGRGYTFGSGTRLTVV.

The chain joins TRBV11-2 to TRBJ2-3; 8 bases fit TRBD2. After removal of 1 base from V and 5 bases from J, the junction contained 5 bases not matched to a gene. The CDR3 totals 15 residues. Germline V lookup: CDR1 SGHAT, CDR2 FQNNGV. Here the CDR3 DNA reads TGTGCCAGCAGCTTAGGGCGGGGGGTCAGAGATACGCAGTATTTT. Translation: CASSLGRGVRDTQYF.

The chain recombines TRBV19 with TRBJ1-2; maybe TRBD1 (5 bases). Trimming took off 5 bases at V and 7 bases at J, with 17 bases between the two ends. The CDR3 is 14 amino acids. Germline CDR1 and CDR2: LNHDA and SQIVND (reference sequence). CDR3 sequence reads: CASSPQATLFGYTF. The CDR3 nucleotides read TGTGCCAGTAGTCCACAGGCTACCCTCTTTGGCTACACCTTC.

In its sample, this clone was seen a few times. The V gene is TRBV27, the J gene TRBJ2-2; 8 bases map to TRBD1. The V and J ends lost 6 bases and 6 bases, in that order; junction bases with no gene match: 9. Germline V gene lookup returns CDR1 MNHEY and CDR2 SMNVEV (reference sequence). CDR3 size: 15 residues. DNA for the CDR3: TGTGCCAGCAGGTTGACAGGGGAGGCCCCCGGGGAGCTGTTTTTT. This codes for CASRLTGEAPGELFF.

The CDR3 sequence is CASSQDGVEAFF. The CDR3 DNA is TGTGCCAGCAGCCAAGATGGGGTTGAAGCTTTCTTT. The chain joins TRBV4-2 to TRBJ1-1; D is uncertain. The CDR3 is made up of 12 amino acids. Trimming took off 0 bases at V and 7 bases at J, with 6 bases between the two ends. The germline CDR1 and CDR2 sequences are LGHNA and YNFKEQ.

The rearrangement links TRBV28 to TRBJ1-1; D possibly corresponds to TRBD1 (6 bases). CDR1 and CDR2 (germline): MDHEN, SYDVKM. This CDR3 is built from 15 residues. Trimming took off 5 bases at V and 1 base at J, with 14 bases between the two ends. The CDR3 protein is CASSASGAGNTEAFF. The DNA for the CDR3 is TGTGCCAGCAGTGCCTCGGGGGCGGGGAACACTGAAGCTTTCTTT.

This chain uses TRBV7-6 with TRBJ1-6; TRBD1 might be the D (5 bases). This CDR3 spans 15 amino acids. The V end was cut by 1 base, the J end by 5 bases, with 9 bases between. CDR1 and CDR2 from the germline V gene are SGHVS and FNYEAQ. CDR3 loop: CASSLGTNNNSPLHF. CDR3 in DNA: TGTGCCAGCAGCTTAGGGACAAATAATAATTCACCCCTCCACTTT.

The chain carries TRBV7-9 and TRBJ1-5; no clear D gene. The germline V gene has CDR1 SEHNR and CDR2 FQNEAQ (reference sequence). The V gene lost 2 bases and the J gene lost 5 bases, with 7 bases spanning the gap. CDR3 length: 13 residues. CDR3 sequence (DNA): TGTGCCAGCAGCTTAACGGCAGATCAGCCCCAGCATTTT. Its translation: CASSLTADQPQHF.

The chain is built from TRBV15 and TRBJ2-1; no clear D gene. The length of the CDR3 is 13 residues. Germline loops: CDR1 LNHNV, CDR2 YYDKDF (reference sequence). V was pared by 5 bases and J by 7 bases, with 12 bases between. In DNA, the CDR3 is TGTGCCACCAGCCTCGGTATTGTGAATGAGCAGTTCTTC. It is translated as CATSLGIVNEQFF.

The chain links TRBV28 to TRBJ1-2; D gene uncertain. Germline V gene lookup returns CDR1 MDHEN and CDR2 SYDVKM. This CDR3 is 14 amino acids long. V was clipped by 2 bases and J by 3 bases, with 10 bases between them. CDR3 in DNA: TGTGCCAGCAGTTTAACGGCTTGGGACTATGGCTACACCTTC. Its translation: CASSLTAWDYGYTF.

The chain uses TRBV9 and TRBJ1-3; D is unclear. The CDR3 extends over 16 amino acids. Germline assignment: CDR1 SGDLS and CDR2 YYNGEE. The ends were cut back, 3 bases at V and 0 bases at J, with 13 bases in the middle. The CDR3 loop is CASSEGPGRSGNTIYF. CDR3 nucleotides: TGTGCCAGCAGCGAGGGCCCCGGCCGCTCTGGAAACACCATATATTTT.

V is TRBV11-3 and J is TRBJ2-1, with D maybe TRBD2 (5 bases). Trimming took 3 bases from V and 7 from J, leaving 16 bases between them. The length of the CDR3 is 15 residues. Germline V gene lookup returns CDR1 SGHNT and CDR2 YENEEA. The chain's CDR3 is CASSFGNGPGNEQFF. The CDR3 DNA reads TGTGCCAGCAGCTTCGGAAACGGGCCGGGGAATGAGCAGTTCTTC.

This clone was detected only once. The CDR3 region is CASTEGGGNQPQHF. CDR3 DNA: TGTGCCAGCACCGAGGGAGGCGGCAATCAGCCCCAGCATTTT. The rearrangement joins TRBV27 to TRBJ1-5, with D uncertain. Germline V gene sequence: CDR1 MNHEY, CDR2 SMNVEV (reference sequence). This CDR3 has 14 amino acids. The ends were cut back, 7 bases at V and 2 bases at J, with 12 bases in the middle.

This chain joins TRBV21-1 and TRBJ2-1; the table's D gene call, TRBD1, was not cross checked with the DNA. TRBV21-1 is assigned pseudogene status. The length of the CDR3 is 15 residues. The CDR3 here is CASSPTGQGGNEQFF. Written as DNA, the CDR3 is TGTGCCAGCAGCCCAACCGGACAGGGGGGGAATGAGCAGTTCTTC.

The V call is TRBV7-9, the J call TRBJ1-4; D gene ambiguous. In germline, CDR1 is SEHNR, CDR2 FQNEAQ (reference sequence). This CDR3 has 16 amino acids. V was trimmed by 5 bases and J by 0 bases, leaving 13 bases between them. DNA of the CDR3: TGTGCCAGCAGCGTATACACAGTTGCAACTAATGAAAAACTGTTTTTT. Protein: CASSVYTVATNEKLFF. Based on the CDR3 plus reference TRBV7-9 and TRBJ1-4, the full variable domain is DTGVSQNPRHKITKRGQNVTFRCDPISEHNRLYWYRQTLGQGPEFLTYFQNEAQLEKSRLLSDRFSAERPKGSFSTLEIQRTEQGDSAMYLCASSVYTVATNEKLFFGSGTQLSVL.

The V and J genes are TRBV5-1 and TRBJ1-1, with a tentative D call TRBD1 (5 bases). Germline V CDR1 and CDR2: SGHRS, YFSETQ. Trimming cost V 2 bases and J 0 bases, with 8 bases left between them. CDR3 length equals 14 residues. The CDR3 region is CASSLQALNTEAFF. CDR3 DNA: TGCGCCAGCAGCTTACAGGCTTTGAACACTGAAGCTTTCTTT.